This T cell receptor beta chain is drawn from a study of STAT5B mutations in CD4+ large granular lymphocyte leukemia (dated by TCRdb to 2021 to 2024). Background for the entire study: Among the healthy controls, the CDR3 'QG' motif was associated with a particular HLA allele. The purity of purified fractions was confirmed by flow cytometry on FACSCanto II or FACSVerse to exceed 95% among lymphocytes. The study compared the TCRbeta repertoires of patients with CD4+ T-cell large granular lymphocyte leukemia against those of healthy blood donors. General conclusions and limits of the study: Greater clonality appeared to be present in CD4-sorted patient repertoires than in healthy CD4+ repertoires, and the difference was retained after the putative leukemic clones were removed. TRBV06-family usage was enriched among the top patient clones (8/27) compared with healthy controls (2/35). Data were not HLA-matched; higher clonality in CD4+ versus CD8+ T-LGLL could reflect the relatively small sample size. Main leukemic clonotypes were private to each patient, although over 20% of the main leukemic clonotypes were found at low frequency in the non-leukemic repertoires of other patients.

About this clone: Its antigen remains undetermined. No per-base quality is available; no much larger clone lies one base away.

Healthy controls were some 35 blood donors whose buffy coats came from the Finnish Red Cross blood service. All TCR-sequenced material derived from peripheral blood: patient blood samples and healthy donor buffy coats. Ficoll-Hypaque gradient centrifugation was used to isolate peripheral blood mononuclear cells. For the healthy controls, CD4+ cells were obtained from buffy coats by magnetic purification. Genomic DNA was extracted using the Gentra Puregene Cell and Tissue kit, and a Qubit 2.0 fluorometer was used to quantify it. The germline V gene (reference sequence) specifies MNHEY as CDR1 and SMNVEV as CDR2. From its cysteine to its phenylalanine, the CDR3 spans 14 amino acids. Only the CDR3 portion is preserved as DNA: 42 bases, with reading frame beginning at the first base. The V and J ends are trimmed by 8 bases and 0 bases, leaving 8 bases between them. The immunoSEQ assay at survey resolution was used to sequence TCRbeta rearrangements from genomic DNA. For the original study's pipeline: In the TCR sequencing data, the lowest productive clonotype frequency that could be detected was 2.59 x 10-5. Analyses included only productive TCRbeta rearrangements, meaning complete and in-frame sequences. Sample clonality was computed as Simpson clonality in the immunoSEQ Analyzer version 3.0. Based on frequency, clones were grouped as very rare, small, medium, large (1-20%) or hyperexpanded (>20%). Generation probabilities were estimated with OLGA 1.2.3, V-gene circos plots were made with VDJtools, specificities were searched in VDJdb, and CDR3 motifs were identified with GLIPH. TCRdb took over this immuneACCESS table, retaining in-frame rearrangements with V and J assigned. Such tables are incomplete; in checked studies, under half of the missing clones stem from an unresolved V gene, and the remainder is unexplained. The V and J calls and clone size come from that table; D and trimming were worked out from the DNA. The sample includes about 22,000 clones, with about 79% observed a single time. The ten largest clones capture 0.42% of the sample.

Sequencing used CD4+ T cells from blood buffy coats. The receptor's source is a human donor in good health. The receptor chain draws on TRBV27 and TRBJ2-6; the D segment cannot be called with confidence. The DNA reads TGTGCCAGCTCACGAGGCTCTGGGGCCAACGTCCTGACTTTC. This is translated as CASSRGSGANVLTF.